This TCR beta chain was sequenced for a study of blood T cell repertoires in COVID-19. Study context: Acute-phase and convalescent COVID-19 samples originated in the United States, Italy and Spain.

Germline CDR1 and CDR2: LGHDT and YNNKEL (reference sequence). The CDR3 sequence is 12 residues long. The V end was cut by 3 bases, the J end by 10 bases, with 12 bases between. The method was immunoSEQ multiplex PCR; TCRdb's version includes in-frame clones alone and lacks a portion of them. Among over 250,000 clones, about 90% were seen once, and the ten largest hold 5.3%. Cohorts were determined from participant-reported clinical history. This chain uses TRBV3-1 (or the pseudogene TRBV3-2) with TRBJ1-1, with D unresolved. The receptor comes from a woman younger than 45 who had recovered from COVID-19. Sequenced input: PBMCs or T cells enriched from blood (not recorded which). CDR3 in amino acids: CASSHLGLGAFF. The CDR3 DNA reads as TGTGCCAGCAGCCACCTCGGGTTGGGAGCTTTCTTT.